The rows below give T cell receptor beta chains drawn from one sample of a study of neoadjuvant nivolumab and ipilimumab in lung cancer. Assay: immunoSEQ multiplex PCR; the TCRdb copy retains only in-frame clones and omits some. The data show tens of thousands of clones, with around nine tenths seen just once and approximately 3.5% held by the top ten. The sample was blood, taken before neoadjuvant nivolumab, alone or with ipilimumab. The receptors were sampled from an adult with non-small cell lung cancer. Some clones in this sample may be carry-over from other donors' samples. The CDR3 runs from the conserved cysteine through the conserved F or W. D genes are given only for firm matches. The size entry is marked missing in some rows and otherwise reads once, few, many or a size class.

j_call | clone_size | d_call | v_call | cdr3_aa | cdr3_nt
TRBJ2-6 | NA | TRBD2 | TRBV30 | CAWSVAGTGANVLTF | TGTGCCTGGAGTGTAGCGGGGACTGGGGCCAACGTCCTGACTTTC
TRBJ1-1 | NA | NA | TRBV25-1 | CASSAAGWNTEAFF | TGTGCCAGCAGTGCTGCGGGATGGAACACTGAAGCTTTCTTT
TRBJ2-7 | NA | NA | TRBV7-2 | CASSPGTEYEQYF | TGTGCCAGCAGCCCGGGGACCGAATACGAGCAGTACTTC
TRBJ1-2 | NA | NA | TRBV7-9 | CASSWTANYGYTF | TGTGCCAGCAGCTGGACAGCTAACTATGGCTACACCTTC
TRBJ2-7 | NA | NA | TRBV7-2 | CASTFAQGGSYEQYF | TGTGCCAGCACCTTCGCACAGGGGGGGTCCTACGAGCAGTACTTC
TRBJ2-1 | NA | NA | TRBV9 | CASSFSGPGNEQFF | TGTGCCAGCAGCTTTTCGGGACCAGGGAATGAGCAGTTCTTC
TRBJ1-1 | once | NA | TRBV5-1 | CASSLGTEAFF | TGCGCCAGCAGCTTGGGCACTGAAGCTTTCTTT
TRBJ2-7 | NA | TRBD1 | TRBV18 | CASSPGVAEGQGKF | TGTGCCAGCTCACCGGGGGTCGCGGAGGGACAGGGAAAGTTC
TRBJ2-3 | NA | NA | TRBV5-5 | CASSEDSTVGYF | TGTGCCAGCAGCGAAGACAGTACAGTAGGGTATTTT
TRBJ2-3 | NA | NA | TRBV18 | CASSLYQNTDTQYF | TGTGCCAGCTCGCTATACCAGAACACAGATACGCAGTATTTT
TRBJ1-1 | NA | NA | TRBV4-3 | CASSQERGIEAFF | TGCGCCAGCAGCCAAGAAAGAGGGATTGAAGCTTTCTTT
TRBJ1-5 | NA | NA | TRBV7-9 | CASSPGTGNQPQHF | TGTGCCAGCAGCCCAGGGACGGGCAATCAGCCCCAGCATTTT
TRBJ2-1 | NA | TRBD2 | TRBV9 | CASSDPGTTNEQFF | TGTGCCAGCAGCGATCCCGGGACTACCAATGAGCAGTTCTTC
TRBJ2-7 | NA | NA | TRBV6-5 | CASSYSDGPYEQYF | TGTGCCAGCAGTTACTCGGACGGACCCTACGAGCAGTACTTC
TRBJ2-7 | NA | NA | TRBV5-4 | CASSLAAETYEQYF | TGTGCCAGCAGCTTGGCCGCAGAAACCTACGAGCAGTACTTC
TRBJ2-7 | once | NA | TRBV5-1 | CASSFQAEGLYEQYF | TGCGCCAGCAGCTTTCAGGCGGAGGGACTCTACGAGCAGTACTTC
TRBJ2-4 | NA | NA | TRBV6-5 | CASLPRGIKGGIQYF | TGTGCCAGCCTCCCGCGCGGAATTAAGGGGGGCATTCAGTACTTC
TRBJ2-7 | NA | TRBD2 | TRBV7-2 | CASSLAPTSGRANEQYF | TGTGCCAGCAGCTTAGCTCCGACTAGCGGGAGGGCGAACGAGCAGTACTTC
TRBJ2-5 | NA | NA | TRBV7-8 | CASSLVARQETQYF | TGTGCCAGCAGCTTAGTCGCTAGACAAGAGACCCAGTACTTC
TRBJ2-7 | NA | NA | TRBV6-1 | CASQRGESSYEQYF | TGTGCCAGCCAGAGGGGGGAGAGCTCCTACGAGCAGTACTTC
TRBJ2-5 | NA | NA | TRBV21-1 | CASSKQGRETQYF | TGTGCCAGCAGCAAGCAGGGGCGGGAGACCCAGTACTTC
TRBJ2-7 | NA | NA | TRBV27 | CASSLLGPPHYEQYF | TGTGCCAGCAGTTTATTGGGGCCGCCCCACTACGAGCAGTACTTC
TRBJ1-2 | NA | NA | TRBV25-1 | CASSESANYGYTF | TGTGCCAGCAGTGAGTCAGCGAACTATGGCTACACCTTC
TRBJ2-2 | NA | TRBD1 | TRBV18 | CASSPPGQGATGELFF | TGTGCCAGCTCACCACCCGGACAGGGGGCTACCGGGGAGCTGTTTTTT
TRBJ2-3 | NA | TRBD2 | TRBV19 | CATRAGLAGGTQYF | TGTGCCACCCGGGCCGGACTAGCGGGAGGTACGCAGTATTTT
TRBJ1-1 | NA | TRBD1 | TRBV18 | CASSGGQDTEAFF | TGTGCCAGCTCAGGGGGACAGGACACTGAAGCTTTCTTT
TRBJ2-7 | NA | NA | TRBV7-8 | CASSPGLGTPGYF | TGTGCCAGCAGCCCCGGCCTCGGGACACCGGGGTACTTC
TRBJ1-2 | NA | NA | TRBV18 | CASSPSGEMNYGYTF | TGTGCCAGCTCACCTAGCGGGGAAATGAACTATGGCTACACCTTC
TRBJ1-2 | NA | NA | TRBV18 | CASSPPLKGIYGYTF | TGTGCCAGCTCACCACCGTTAAAGGGGATCTATGGCTACACCTTC
TRBJ1-5 | NA | NA | TRBV7-2 | CASSLEHNQPQHF | TGTGCCAGCAGCTTAGAACACAATCAGCCCCAGCATTTT
TRBJ1-2 | NA | NA | TRBV5-4 | CASSLVRNYGYTF | TGTGCCAGCAGCTTGGTTCGTAACTATGGCTACACCTTC
TRBJ2-5 | few | NA | TRBV19 | CASSQAWGGETQYF | TGTGCCAGTAGCCAAGCCTGGGGTGGCGAGACCCAGTACTTC
TRBJ1-3 | NA | TRBD1 | TRBV5-8 | CASSLGQGRSGNTIYF | TGTGCCAGCAGCTTGGGACAGGGCCGCTCTGGAAACACCATATATTTT
TRBJ1-2 | NA | TRBD1 | TRBV30 | CAWSVQGISGYTF | TGTGCCTGGAGTGTACAGGGGATTAGTGGCTACACCTTC
TRBJ1-5 | NA | NA | TRBV5-1 | CASSLEGNSNQPQHF | TGCGCCAGCAGCTTGGAGGGGAATAGCAATCAGCCCCAGCATTTT
TRBJ2-1 | NA | TRBD1 | TRBV9 | CASSPTGVGYNEQFF | TGTGCCAGCAGCCCAACAGGGGTGGGCTACAATGAGCAGTTCTTC
TRBJ2-2 | NA | NA | TRBV5-4 | CASSLRDGTGELFF | TGTGCCAGCAGCTTGAGGGACGGTACCGGGGAGCTGTTTTTT
TRBJ2-7 | NA | TRBD2 | TRBV20-1 | CSAPSGGEQYF | TGCAGTGCTCCTAGCGGTGGGGAGCAGTACTTC
TRBJ1-1 | NA | NA | TRBV11-2 | CASSLGTEAFF | TGTGCCAGCAGCTTAGGGACTGAAGCTTTCTTT
TRBJ2-3 | NA | NA | TRBV5-1 | CASSLAPGLTDTQYF | TGCGCCAGCAGCTTGGCCCCCGGTTTGACAGATACGCAGTATTTT
TRBJ1-2 | NA | TRBD1 | TRBV29-1 | CSVGGQGPNYGYTF | TGCAGCGTTGGCGGACAGGGCCCAAACTATGGCTACACCTTC
TRBJ1-5 | NA | NA | TRBV6-6 | CASSYSSQPQHF | TGTGCCAGCAGTTACTCGTCCCAGCCCCAGCATTTT
TRBJ2-5 | once | NA | TRBV6-5 | CASSYLARAETQYF | TGTGCCAGCAGTTACTTGGCCCGAGCGGAGACCCAGTACTTC
TRBJ2-6 | NA | NA | TRBV5-1 | CASSLGGVSSGANVLTF | TGCGCCAGCAGCTTGGGGGGGGTGAGCTCTGGGGCCAACGTCCTGACTTTC
TRBJ2-7 | NA | TRBD1 | TRBV27 | CASSKGQGIRYEQYF | TGTGCCAGCAGCAAGGGACAGGGGATTAGGTACGAGCAGTACTTC